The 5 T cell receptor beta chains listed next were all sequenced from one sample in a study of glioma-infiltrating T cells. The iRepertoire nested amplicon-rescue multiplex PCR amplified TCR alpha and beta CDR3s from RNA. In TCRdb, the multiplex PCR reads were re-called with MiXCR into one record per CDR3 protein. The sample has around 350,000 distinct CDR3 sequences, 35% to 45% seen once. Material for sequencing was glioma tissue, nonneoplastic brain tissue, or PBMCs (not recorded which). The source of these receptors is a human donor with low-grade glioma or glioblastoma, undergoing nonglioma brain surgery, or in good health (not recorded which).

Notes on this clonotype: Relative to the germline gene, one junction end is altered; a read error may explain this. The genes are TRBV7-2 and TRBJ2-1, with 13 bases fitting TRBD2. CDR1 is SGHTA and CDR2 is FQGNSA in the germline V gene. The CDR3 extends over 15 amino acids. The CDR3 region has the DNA TGTGCCGGCAGCACTTGGACTAGCGGGAGCCATGAGCAGTTCTTC. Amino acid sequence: CAGSTWTSGSHEQFF.

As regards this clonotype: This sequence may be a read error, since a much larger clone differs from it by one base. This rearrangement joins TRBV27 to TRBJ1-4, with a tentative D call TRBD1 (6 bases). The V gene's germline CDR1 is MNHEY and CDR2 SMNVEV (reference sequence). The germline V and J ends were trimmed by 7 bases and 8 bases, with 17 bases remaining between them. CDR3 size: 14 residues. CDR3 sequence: CASKFLGGGEKLFF. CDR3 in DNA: TGTGCCAGCAAATTCTTAGGGGGTGGGGAAAAACTGTTTTTT. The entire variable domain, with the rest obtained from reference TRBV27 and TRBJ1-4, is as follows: EAQVTQNPRYLITVTGKKLTVTCSQNMNHEYMSWYRQDPGLGLRQIYYSMNVEVTDKGDVPEGYKVSRKEKRNFPLILESPSPNQTSLYFCASKFLGGGEKLFFGSGTQLSVL.

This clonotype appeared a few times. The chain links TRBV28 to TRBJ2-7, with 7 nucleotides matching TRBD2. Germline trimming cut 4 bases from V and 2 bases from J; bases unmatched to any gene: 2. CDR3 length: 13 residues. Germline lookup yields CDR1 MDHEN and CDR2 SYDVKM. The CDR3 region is CASSWGGAYEQYF. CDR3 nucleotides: TGTGCCAGCAGTTGGGGAGGGGCCTACGAGCAGTACTTC.

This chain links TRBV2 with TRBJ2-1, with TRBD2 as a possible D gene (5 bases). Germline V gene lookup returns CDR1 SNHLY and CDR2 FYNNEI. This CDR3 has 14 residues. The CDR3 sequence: CAFQRESFYNEQFF. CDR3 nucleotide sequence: TGTGCTTTTCAGAGGGAGAGCTTTTACAATGAGCAGTTCTTC.

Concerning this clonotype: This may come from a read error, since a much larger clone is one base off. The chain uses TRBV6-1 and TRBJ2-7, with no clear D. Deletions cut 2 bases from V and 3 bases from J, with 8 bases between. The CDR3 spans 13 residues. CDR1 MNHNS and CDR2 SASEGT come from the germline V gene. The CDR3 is CASSERSFYEQYF. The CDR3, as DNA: TGTGCCAGCAGTGAACGCAGTTTCTACGAGCAGTACTTC.